The present TCR beta chain was sequenced within a study of shared clonotypes between healthy human individuals. Data came from immunoSEQ multiplex PCR; TCRdb stores just in-frame clones and leaves some out. Among around 450,000 clones listed, about four fifths were seen once. Notes on this clone: Its antigen is as yet unknown.

The CDR3 is made up of 17 amino acids. V gave up 0 bases and J gave up 2 bases; unmatched junction bases: 10. Germline V gene sequence: CDR1 SGHDN, CDR2 FVKESK. Study-wide points: An effect of sequencing depth on clonotype sharing among donors was expected.

This receptor was taken from a woman aged 40 to 50 in good health. Some clones in this sample may be carry-over from other donors' samples. Source material: PBMCs. The chain recombines TRBV14 with TRBJ2-7; 7 nucleotides line up with TRBD1. The CDR3 is CASSQDFRTGDTYEQYF. The CDR3 DNA is TGTGCCAGCAGCCAAGATTTTAGAACAGGGGACACCTACGAGCAGTACTTC.